This TCR beta chain was observed in a study of CD8 T cells in ankylosing spondylitis. Whole-study results and caveats: The authors reported significant enrichment of disease-linked clones in matched ankylosing spondylitis synovial fluid. Those disease-linked clones were CD8+; they were also relatively rare in peripheral blood.

This clonotype was picked up many times. Its antigen remains unidentified. Libraries for TCR beta were made by quantitative 5'-RACE with molecular barcodes. MiXCR, applied by TCRdb to the 5' RACE reads, yields one record per CDR3 protein. This table holds under 300,000 distinct CDR3 sequences, about 10% found once. The CDR3 is made up of 16 amino acids. Germline V CDR1 and CDR2: DFQATT, SNEGSKA (reference sequence). V gave up 1 base and J gave up 6 bases; unmatched junction bases: 6. V is TRBV20-1 and J is TRBJ1-6, with 10 bases identical to TRBD1. The sequence was collected from a male donor with ankylosing spondylitis or in good health (not recorded which). Sequencing was done on a sample of blood, either unsorted or a sorted T cell fraction (not recorded which). In DNA form, the CDR3 reads TGCAGTGCTAGAGTGGGGACAGGGGTTTTTAATTCACCCCTCCACTTT. It yields the protein CSARVGTGVFNSPLHF.